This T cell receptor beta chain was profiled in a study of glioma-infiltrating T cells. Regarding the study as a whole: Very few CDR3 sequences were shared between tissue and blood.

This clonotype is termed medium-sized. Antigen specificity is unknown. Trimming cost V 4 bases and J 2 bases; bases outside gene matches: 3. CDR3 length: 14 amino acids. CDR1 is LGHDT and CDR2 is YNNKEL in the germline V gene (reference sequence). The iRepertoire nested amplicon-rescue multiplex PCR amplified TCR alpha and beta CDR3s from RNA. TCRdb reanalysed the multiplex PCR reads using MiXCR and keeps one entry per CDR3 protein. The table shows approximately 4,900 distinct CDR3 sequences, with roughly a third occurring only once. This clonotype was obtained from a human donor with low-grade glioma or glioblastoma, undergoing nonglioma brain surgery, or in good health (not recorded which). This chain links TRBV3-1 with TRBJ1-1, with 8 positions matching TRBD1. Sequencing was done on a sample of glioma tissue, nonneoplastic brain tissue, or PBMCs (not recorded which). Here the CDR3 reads CASSPGQVNTEAFF. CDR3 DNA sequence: TGTGCCAGCAGCCCGGGACAGGTAAACACTGAAGCTTTCTTT. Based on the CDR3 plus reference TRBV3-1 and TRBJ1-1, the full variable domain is DTAVSQTPKYLVTQMGNDKSIKCEQNLGHDTMYWYKQDSKKFLKIMFSYNNKELIINETVPNRFSPKSPDKAHLNLHINSLELGDSAVYFCASSPGQVNTEAFFGQGTRLTVV.